The clone carrying this T cell receptor (beta chain) occurred a few times. The target antigen is unknown. These data belong to a study of blood T cells in healthy people across ages. Findings of the study overall: Donor CMV status, an unknown factor, possibly confounded changes in expanded clonotypes. The diversity estimates, figures obtained from one million T cells, were considered underestimates. It was the long-lived donors that had more naive CD4+ cells and higher diversity than aged donors.

The CDR3 loop spans 14 amino acids. The use of a sample-barcoded 5' primer and a J-beta primer mix characterized a second PCR of 7 to 11 cycles. One entry per CDR3 protein results from TCRdb running MiXCR on the 5' RACE reads. The data show 780,000 or so distinct CDR3 sequences, around 50% seen once. The source is a man aged 40-55 years in good health. Source material: blood. V gene TRBV21-1 combines with J gene TRBJ1-2; TRBD1 is taken as the D call from the table, unchecked against the DNA. TRBV21-1 is a listed pseudogene. The CDR3 sequence: CASSCRGGTYGYTF. The CDR3 nucleotides read TGTGCCAGCAGCTGCCGAGGGGGCACCTATGGCTACACCTTC.